These T cell receptor beta chains were read from a single sample in a study of T cell responses to AZD1222 COVID-19 vaccine. Sequencing used immunoSEQ multiplex PCR; TCRdb keeps in-frame clones, though not all of them. The sample records about 97,000 clones, approximately 90% being singletons. Sample: peripheral blood, taken on day 0 of AZD1222 vaccination. These TCRs come from an adult in good health. The CDR3 runs from the conserved cysteine through the conserved F or W. Fields, in order: J gene, D gene, V gene, clone size, CDR3 DNA, CDR3 protein. The D gene is left open where the match is weak. Clone size is not always given. Where it is, it says once, few, many or a class for expanded clones.

>TRBJ1-1|-|TRBV18|-
TGTGCCAGCTCACCTAGACAGGACTCCACTGAAGCTTTCTTT
CASSPRQDSTEAFF
>TRBJ1-2|TRBD1|TRBV4-3|-
TGCGCCAGCAGCCCTCATTCCGGGACAGGGAACTATGGCTACACCTTC
CASSPHSGTGNYGYTF
>TRBJ1-1|-|TRBV28|-
TGTGCCAGCACCTCGACGGTGAACACTGAAGCTTTCTTT
CASTSTVNTEAFF
>TRBJ2-5|-|TRBV7-3|once
TGTGCCAGCAGCTTAACTGGGCTGAGGGAAGAGACCCAGTACTTC
CASSLTGLREETQYF
>TRBJ1-2|-|TRBV9|-
TGTGCCAGCAGCGTAGTAGCTCAGGGAGGCGGCTACACCTTC
CASSVVAQGGGYTF
>TRBJ1-4|-|TRBV19|-
TGTGCCAGTAGGACGACACGGCCGAACGAAAAACTGTTTTTT
CASRTTRPNEKLFF
>TRBJ2-3|-|TRBV2|few
TGTGCCAGCAGTGAAGTGACGGGGAGCCCAGATACGCAGTATTTT
CASSEVTGSPDTQYF
>TRBJ1-6|-|TRBV12-3/TRBV12-4|-
TGTGCCAGCAGCCTTCAGGGGTCACCCCTCCACTTT
CASSLQGSPLHF
>TRBJ2-3|-|TRBV27|-
TGTGCCAGCAGTTTTTCCTCAGGAGGGAGCACAGATACGCAGTATTTT
CASSFSSGGSTDTQYF
>TRBJ1-6|TRBD1|TRBV5-5|-
TGTGCCAGCAGCTTGTCCGGGACAGGGAGTATTTCACCCCTCCACTTT
CASSLSGTGSISPLHF
>TRBJ2-1|-|TRBV7-6|few
TGTGCCAGCAGCTTAAATGAAAATGAGCAGTTCTTC
CASSLNENEQFF
>TRBJ1-1|TRBD1|TRBV7-2|-
TGTGCCAGCAGCAGGCCGGACAGGCCGAACACTGAAGCTTTCTTT
CASSRPDRPNTEAFF
>TRBJ2-1|TRBD1|TRBV19|-
TGTGCCAGTAGTATAGCGGAGACAGGGGGTTACAATGAGCAGTTCTTC
CASSIAETGGYNEQFF
>TRBJ2-6|-|TRBV4-2|-
TGTGCCAGCAGCCAAGCCCAGGGGCAGGGGAACCCGGCCAACGTCCTGACTTTC
CASSQAQGQGNPANVLTF
>TRBJ2-5|TRBD1|TRBV27|-
TGTGCCAGCAGTAACCGGGACAGGCGGACCCAGTACTTC
CASSNRDRRTQYF
>TRBJ2-5|TRBD2|TRBV7-2|-
TGTGCCAGCAGCTTATGGACTAGCGGACAAGAGACCCAGTACTTC
CASSLWTSGQETQYF
>TRBJ1-5|-|TRBV6-6|-
TGTGCCAGCAGCCTTGGGTCAGGGATGGCCCAGCATTTT
CASSLGSGMAQHF
>TRBJ1-1|TRBD1|TRBV6-5|-
TGTGCCAGCAGTTACTCAGGGGGGACAGGTCCTGCCGAAGCTTTCTTT
CASSYSGGTGPAEAFF
>TRBJ2-7|TRBD1|TRBV23-1|once
TGCGCCAGCAGGACGGACAGGGTCCACGAGCAGTACTTC
CASRTDRVHEQYF